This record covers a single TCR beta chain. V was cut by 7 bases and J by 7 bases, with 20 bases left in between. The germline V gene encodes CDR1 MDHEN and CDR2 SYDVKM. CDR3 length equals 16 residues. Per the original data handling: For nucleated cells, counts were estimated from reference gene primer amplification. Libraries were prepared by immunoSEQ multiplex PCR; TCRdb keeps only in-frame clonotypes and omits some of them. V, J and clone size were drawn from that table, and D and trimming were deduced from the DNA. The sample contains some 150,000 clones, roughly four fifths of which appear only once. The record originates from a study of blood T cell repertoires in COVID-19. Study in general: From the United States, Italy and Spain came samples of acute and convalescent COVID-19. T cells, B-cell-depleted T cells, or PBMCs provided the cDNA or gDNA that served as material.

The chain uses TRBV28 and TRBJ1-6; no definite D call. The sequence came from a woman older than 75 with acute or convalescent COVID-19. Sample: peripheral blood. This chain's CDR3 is CASTDPRFAANSPLHF. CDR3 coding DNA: TGTGCCAGCACCGACCCCCGTTTCGCGGCGAATTCACCCCTCCACTTT. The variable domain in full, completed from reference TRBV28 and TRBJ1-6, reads DVKVTQSSRYLVKRTGEKVFLECVQDMDHENMFWYRQDPGLGLRLIYFSYDVKMKEKGDIPEGYSVSREKKERFSLILESASTNQTSMYLCASTDPRFAANSPLHFGNGTRLTVT.